This entry lists 25 T cell receptor beta chains sequenced from one sample in a study. TCRdb reprocessed the 5' RACE reads with MiXCR, giving one entry per CDR3 protein. Of 53,000 or so distinct CDR3 sequences in the sample, approximately 25% were seen once. Sample: tumor-infiltrating naive CD4+ T cells sorted from the breast tumor. Subset described: naive CD4+ T cells, CD4+CD45RA+CD25-. All receptors derive from a female donor with breast cancer.

On this clonotype itself: Since a much larger clone is just one base distant, this may be a read error. The rearrangement joins TRBV4-1 to TRBJ1-5; TRBD1 matches 9 bases. CDR3 size: 18 residues. From germline, CDR1 is MGHRA and CDR2 YSYEKL. CDR3 in DNA: TGCGCCAGCGGCCAAGGTTGGGTTAAAGGGAACAGGGGGCAGACCCAGCATTTT. The encoded protein is CASGQGWVKGNRGQTQHF.

This clonotype was seen repeatedly, ten times or more. This sequence joins TRBV29-1 and TRBJ2-3; the D is unclear. Germline lookup yields CDR1 SQVTM and CDR2 ANQGSEA. Trimming took off 3 bases at V and 1 base at J, with 11 bases between the two ends. There are 14 residues in the CDR3. DNA of the CDR3: TGCAGCGTTGACGGTACTGCCGGCACAGATACGCAGTATTTT. Its protein is CSVDGTAGTDTQYF.

This chain joins TRBV7-2 and TRBJ1-4, with D perhaps matching TRBD1 (5 bases). The CDR3 spans 14 residues. V gave up 1 base and J gave up 3 bases, with 6 bases separating them. From germline, CDR1 is SGHTA and CDR2 FQGNSA. The DNA of the CDR3 is TGTGCCAGCAGCTTAGAACAGGCTAATGAAAAACTGTTTTTT. It translates to CASSLEQANEKLFF. The entire variable domain, with the rest obtained from reference TRBV7-2 and TRBJ1-4, is as follows: GAGVSQSPSNKVTEKGKDVELRCDPISGHTALYWYRQSLGQGLEFLIYFQGNSAPDKSGLPSDRFSAERTGGSVSTLTIQRTQQEDSAVYLCASSLEQANEKLFFGSGTQLSVL.

This clonotype was recorded at least ten times. The genes are TRBV12-3 or TRBV12-4 and TRBJ2-2; D is uncertain. The V gene lost 2 bases and the J gene lost 5 bases, with 9 bases spanning the gap. This CDR3 is built from 14 residues. The CDR3, as DNA: TGTGCCAGCAGTTTAATGATTGGGACCGGGGAGCTGTTTTTT. It codes for CASSLMIGTGELFF.

This clonotype was recorded a few times. The V and J genes are TRBV15 and TRBJ2-7; 9 bases align to TRBD2. This CDR3 region has 15 residues. Germline CDR1 reads LNHNV; CDR2 reads YYDKDF (reference sequence). J lost 3 bases, V lost 0 bases, and 3 bases had no gene match. The CDR3 nucleotides are TGTGCCACCAGCAGAGATCAGACTAGCGGCTACGAGCAGTACTTC. This sequence encodes CATSRDQTSGYEQYF.

V usage is TRBV3-1 and J usage is TRBJ2-7; a weak D match, TRBD1 (5 bases). The CDR3 totals 15 residues. The ends were cut back, 4 bases at V and 5 bases at J, with 18 bases in the middle. Germline lookup yields CDR1 LGHDT and CDR2 YNNKEL (reference sequence). DNA of the CDR3: TGTGCCAGCAGCCTGAAACCCTCACAGGCGAACGAGCAGTACTTC. Amino acids: CASSLKPSQANEQYF.

This clonotype was seen a few times. The chain links TRBV7-7 to TRBJ1-5, with D possibly being TRBD1 (5 bases). V lost 9 bases to trimming and J lost 1 base, with 13 bases between them. The CDR3 has 14 residues. Germline assignment: CDR1 SSHAT and CDR2 FNYEAQ (reference sequence). CDR3: CARGGRDSNQPQHF. CDR3 coding DNA: TGTGCCAGGGGGGGGAGGGACAGCAATCAGCCCCAGCATTTT. Filled out from reference TRBV7-7 and TRBJ1-5, the complete variable domain reads GAGVSQSPRYKVTKRGQDVTLRCDPISSHATLYWYQQALGQGPEFLTYFNYEAQPDKSGLPSDRFSAERPEGSISTLTIQRTEQRDSAMYRCARGGRDSNQPQHFGDGTRLSIL.

CDR3 coding DNA: TGTGCCATCAGTGTGAGGGACAGGAACACCGGGGAGCTGTTTTTT. It specifies CAISVRDRNTGELFF. The gene calls are TRBV10-3 and TRBJ2-2, with 7 positions matching TRBD1. J lost 1 base, V lost 4 bases, and 3 bases had no gene match. There are 15 residues in the CDR3. In germline, CDR1 is ENHRY, CDR2 SYGVKD.

In its sample, this clonotype was seen once. The chain links TRBV12-3 or TRBV12-4 to TRBJ1-5; possibly TRBD1 for D (5 bases). V was pared by 6 bases and J by 5 bases, with 20 bases between. The CDR3 covers 16 residues. The chain's CDR3 is CASRLNQGGGYQPQHF. DNA of the CDR3: TGTGCCAGCAGATTGAACCAGGGTGGTGGTTATCAGCCCCAGCATTTT.

The gene calls are TRBV2 and TRBJ1-2; unclear D gene. Germline values: CDR1 SNHLY, CDR2 FYNNEI. This CDR3 has 13 amino acids. V lost 7 bases and J 0 bases, leaving 9 bases between the germline ends. CDR3 region: CASTNQANYGYTF. The CDR3 DNA reads TGTGCCAGCACCAATCAGGCTAACTATGGCTACACCTTC.

This clonotype was observed a few times. V is TRBV18 and J is TRBJ2-1; 8 positions agree with TRBD1. The CDR3 is 15 residues long. After removal of 3 bases from V and 4 bases from J, the junction contained 5 bases not matched to a gene. The germline CDR1 and CDR2 sequences are KGHSH and LQKENI. The CDR3 protein is CASSPPGQAYNEQFF. Written as DNA, the CDR3 is TGTGCCAGCTCACCCCCGGGACAGGCATACAATGAGCAGTTCTTC.

This clonotype has only a few counts. DNA of the CDR3: TGTGCCAGCAGTTTAGCGAGGACTAACTATGGCTACACCTTC. This codes for CASSLARTNYGYTF. This chain links TRBV12-3 or TRBV12-4 with TRBJ1-2; D remains unclear. The CDR3 is made up of 14 amino acids. Trimming shortened V by 0 bases and J by 0 bases, and 5 bases separated the two germline ends.

This clonotype was seen only a few times. Written as DNA, the CDR3 is TGTGCCAGCAGACCTGGACAGGGGGCGAACACCGGGGAGCTGTTTTTT. This encodes CASRPGQGANTGELFF. This chain connects TRBV6-5 to TRBJ2-2, with 10 bases matching TRBD1. The CDR3 is 16 amino acids. J gave up 0 bases and V 6 bases, and 4 bases lay outside the gene matches. Germline loops: CDR1 MNHEY, CDR2 SVGAGI.

In this sample, this clonotype turned up a few times. The chain uses TRBV20-1 and TRBJ2-1; 8 positions match TRBD2. The CDR3 sequence is 15 residues long. J was trimmed by 4 bases and V by 6 bases; bases with no gene match: 11. Germline V gene lookup returns CDR1 DFQATT and CDR2 SNEGSKA (reference sequence). DNA of the CDR3: TGCAGTGCCCTAAAGGGGGTAGCGGGGTACAATGAGCAGTTCTTC. This translates into CSALKGVAGYNEQFF.

A few counts support this clonotype. The chain combines TRBV15 with TRBJ2-4, with 7 bases fitting TRBD1. Germline V gene lookup returns CDR1 LNHNV and CDR2 YYDKDF (reference sequence). CDR3 size: 14 residues. Losses at the gene ends were 4 bases for V and 8 bases for J; bases not matched to a gene: 8. The CDR3 region is CATSIRRQGDIQYF. In DNA, the CDR3 is TGTGCCACCAGCATCAGGAGACAGGGAGACATTCAGTACTTC.

This clonotype came up many times. The genes are TRBV20-1 and TRBJ1-4; D unclear. V shed 0 bases and J shed 12 bases, with 17 bases lying between them. The germline V gene encodes CDR1 DFQATT and CDR2 SNEGSKA (reference sequence). The CDR3 length is 14 residues. The CDR3 here is CSARDGTAVSQLFF. In nucleotides, the CDR3 is TGCAGTGCTAGAGATGGTACAGCCGTATCTCAACTGTTTTTT.

In DNA, the CDR3 is TGTGCCAGTAGTATGAGCTTGGGCGGGTACTACGAGCAGTACTTC. Protein: CASSMSLGGYYEQYF. The chain uses TRBV19 and TRBJ2-7; D may be TRBD2 (5 bases). V was clipped by 3 bases and J by 3 bases, with 15 bases between them. The CDR3 contains 15 residues. Germline V gene lookup returns CDR1 LNHDA and CDR2 SQIVND (reference sequence).

This clonotype was detected a few times. This CDR3 reads CASSIRTGLNTEAFF. CDR3 coding DNA: TGTGCCAGTAGTATACGGACAGGTTTGAACACTGAAGCTTTCTTT. The chain joins TRBV19 to TRBJ1-1, with 7 bases that match TRBD1. With V trimmed by 2 bases and J by 0 bases, 3 bases remained unmatched. Germline V gives CDR1 LNHDA, CDR2 SQIVND (reference sequence). This CDR3 is 15 amino acids long.

V gene TRBV15 combines with J gene TRBJ1-2; D may be TRBD1 (5 bases). V was cut by 0 bases and J by 8 bases, with 13 bases left in between. Germline V gives CDR1 LNHNV, CDR2 YYDKDF (reference sequence). The CDR3 consists of 14 residues. Here the CDR3 DNA reads TGTGCCACCAGCAGAGATAAGGGGCCGCGGGGCTACACCTTC. It specifies CATSRDKGPRGYTF.

V gene TRBV18 combines with J gene TRBJ1-1, with 7 bases aligning to TRBD1. J lost 2 bases, V lost 4 bases, and 7 bases had no gene match. The CDR3 consists of 15 residues. CDR1 is KGHSH, CDR2 LQKENI, per germline. CDR3 sequence (DNA): TGTGCCAGCTCACAAAGACAGGGTAGAAACACTGAAGCTTTCTTT. This encodes CASSQRQGRNTEAFF.

This clonotype has more than one count but fewer than ten. V and J are TRBV29-1 and TRBJ2-7, with D possibly TRBD1 on 6 matching bases. Trimming took off 4 bases at V and 2 bases at J, with 6 bases between the two ends. From germline, CDR1 is SQVTM and CDR2 ANQGSEA. The CDR3 length is 11 residues. The chain's CDR3 is CSVGDTYEQYF. The CDR3 DNA sequence: TGCAGCGTTGGGGACACCTACGAGCAGTACTTC.

This clonotype has just a few counts. The V and J genes are TRBV7-9 and TRBJ2-7; TRBD2 might be the D (5 bases). CDR1 SEHNR and CDR2 FQNEAQ come from the germline V gene (reference sequence). The CDR3 runs to 13 residues. V was trimmed by 5 bases and J by 4 bases, leaving 12 bases between them. The CDR3 DNA is TGTGCCAGCAGCCCCCCCCGGGAATACGAGCAGTACTTC. As protein: CASSPPREYEQYF.

This chain uses TRBV10-3 with TRBJ2-1; 12 nucleotides agree with TRBD2. Germline loops: CDR1 ENHRY, CDR2 SYGVKD. This CDR3 comprises 13 residues. Trimming removed 8 bases from V and 7 bases from J; junction bases left unmatched: 3. The CDR3 region has the DNA TGTGCCATCGGTGGGACTAGCGGGAATGAGCAGTTCTTC. This sequence encodes CAIGGTSGNEQFF.

The CDR3 nucleotides are TGCGCCAGCAGCTTGATAGGGTATACGGGACGGGAGACCCAGTACTTC. It translates to CASSLIGYTGRETQYF. The chain couples TRBV5-1 to TRBJ2-5; D possibly matches TRBD1 or TRBD2 (5 bases each). V gave up 1 base and J gave up 5 bases, with 18 bases separating them. This CDR3 is 16 amino acids long. Germline loops: CDR1 SGHRS, CDR2 YFSETQ.

This clonotype appeared many times. J is TRBJ1-5 and V is TRBV20-1; perhaps TRBD1 as D (6 bases). The CDR3 is made up of 15 amino acids. V lost 4 bases to trimming and J lost 0 bases, with 13 bases between them. Germline CDR1 DFQATT, CDR2 SNEGSKA (reference sequence). As DNA, the CDR3 is TGCAGTGCTAAACGGACAGAGACTAGCAATCAGCCCCAGCATTTT. The encoded protein is CSAKRTETSNQPQHF.